The T cell receptor (beta chain) described here comes from a study of radiotherapy plus CTLA-4 blockade in lung cancer. CDR3 length: 14 residues. CDR1 is MNHNY, CDR2 SVGAGI, per germline (reference sequence). V lost 7 bases to trimming and J lost 5 bases; unmatched junction nucleotides: 8. Produced via immunoSEQ multiplex PCR; TCRdb's table is partial and in-frame only. The sample holds 25,000 to 35,000 clones; more than 80% are singletons and the top ten take roughly 24%. The V gene is TRBV6-6, the J gene TRBJ1-5, with TRBD1 matching over 7 bases. The material sequenced was peripheral blood, taken from a patient treated with radiotherapy plus ipilimumab. The clonotype was recovered from a human donor with non-small cell lung cancer that progressed on radiotherapy plus ipilimumab. CDR3 in DNA: TGTGCCAGCATTAAGGGGGCCTCATATCAGCCCCAGCATTTT. Protein: CASIKGASYQPQHF.